The sequence of this TCR beta chain was determined in a study of T cell changes during pregnancy in multiple sclerosis. The J segment lost 4 bases and the V segment lost 5 bases, leaving 6 bases of the junction unmatched. The CDR3 runs to 14 residues. CDR1 is SNHLY, CDR2 FYNNEI, per germline. This clone has a handful of counts. Sequencing used immunoSEQ multiplex PCR; TCRdb keeps in-frame clones, though not all of them. The repertoire has 60,000 to 70,000 clones, about 90% of them found once; the top ten carry around 2.5%. The TCR originated in a female donor in good health, enrolled as a control in a pregnancy study. This chain links TRBV2 with TRBJ1-2; 8 nucleotides line up with TRBD1. This sample comprised peripheral blood, obtained in the second trimester of pregnancy. CDR3 loop: CASSRTGTGYGYTF. The CDR3 region has the DNA TGTGCCAGCAGTAGGACCGGGACAGGCTATGGCTACACCTTC.